This passage covers 8 T cell receptor beta chains from one sample sequenced in a study of cytomegalovirus exposure and HLA in healthy donors. In the PCR, 60 Vbeta and 13 Jbeta primers were used. Using immunoSEQ multiplex PCR, the repertoire was profiled, and TCRdb retains in-frame clones only, with some absent. This table has over 120,000 clones, approximately 63% appearing once. Material for sequencing was PBMCs. These TCRs come from a woman aged 60 to 75 in good health and CMV-seropositive.

This chain connects TRBV6-1 to TRBJ1-5, with D hard to call. The ends were cut back, 7 bases at V and 1 base at J, with 11 bases in the middle. CDR1 is MNHNS and CDR2 is SASEGT in the germline V gene. The CDR3 sequence is 14 residues long. The chain's CDR3 is CASTGELSNQPQHF. CDR3 coding DNA: TGTGCCAGCACCGGGGAGTTAAGCAATCAGCCCCAGCATTTT.

The V gene is TRBV10-3, the J gene TRBJ2-7; 8 bases line up with TRBD1. With V trimmed by 9 bases and J by 6 bases, 10 bases remained unmatched. The germline V gene encodes CDR1 ENHRY and CDR2 SYGVKD. This CDR3 has 13 amino acids. The CDR3: CAMSSDRGSEQYF. In DNA form, the CDR3 reads TGTGCCATGAGTTCCGACAGGGGAAGCGAGCAGTACTTC.

This clone has only a few counts. J is TRBJ2-7 and V is TRBV7-3; no reliable D call. Germline V CDR1 and CDR2: SGHTA, FQGTGA. This CDR3 has 13 residues. V lost 2 bases to trimming and J lost 2 bases, with 7 bases between them. The CDR3 loop is CASSLGSTYEQYF. The DNA of the CDR3 is TGTGCCAGCAGCTTAGGCAGTACCTACGAGCAGTACTTC.

The V and J genes are TRBV19 and TRBJ1-1; D is ambiguous. The germline CDR1 and CDR2 sequences are LNHDA and SQIVND (reference sequence). Trimming cost V 3 bases and J 0 bases, with 8 bases left between them. This CDR3 spans 14 amino acids. CDR3 region: CASSIYGVNTEAFF. The CDR3 DNA reads as TGTGCCAGTAGTATTTACGGGGTGAACACTGAAGCTTTCTTT.

The chain links TRBV6-5 to TRBJ2-1; tentative D call: TRBD1 (7 bases). The CDR3 contains 13 residues. The germline V gene has CDR1 MNHEY and CDR2 SVGAGI. V was shortened by 6 bases and J by 9 bases, with 15 bases between the two germline ends. The CDR3 here is CASRTQGGFEQFF. CDR3 coding DNA: TGTGCCAGCAGGACCCAGGGGGGTTTTGAGCAGTTCTTC.

The chain recombines TRBV14 with TRBJ2-1, with 10 bases identical to TRBD2. The junction had 9 bases not matched to a gene; V was cut back by 1 base and J by 9 bases. Germline CDR1 SGHDN, CDR2 FVKESK. The CDR3 extends over 16 amino acids. CDR3 loop: CASSQGSGRPNGEQFF. The CDR3 nucleotides read TGTGCCAGCAGCCAAGGTAGCGGGAGGCCCAACGGTGAGCAGTTCTTC.

In its sample, this clone was seen once. This rearrangement joins TRBV10-3 to TRBJ1-5, with D possibly being TRBD1 (6 bases). Germline V gene sequence: CDR1 ENHRY, CDR2 SYGVKD. CDR3 length equals 12 residues. The ends were cut back, 10 bases at V and 4 bases at J, with 11 bases in the middle. The CDR3 bases are TGTGCCACCCAGGACAGAAATCAGCCCCAGCATTTT. Translating it yields CATQDRNQPQHF.

This clone was seen more than once but under ten times. Mismatch with germline at one junction end may stem from a read error. The chain joins TRBV15 to TRBJ1-5; D is possibly TRBD1 (5 bases). The CDR3 consists of 16 residues. CDR1 is LNHNV and CDR2 is YYDKDF in the germline V gene (reference sequence). The CDR3 here is CATSRKSGTSSQPQHF. The CDR3 nucleotides read TGTGCCACCAGCAGAAAGAGCGGGACGAGCAGTCAGCCCCAGCATTTT.